The clone carrying this T cell receptor beta chain was counted many times. This sample stems from a study of T-cell reconstitution after alpha-beta-depleted transplantation in children. Germline V gene sequence: CDR1 SGDLS, CDR2 YYNGEE. V gave up 0 bases and J gave up 7 bases, with 5 bases separating them. The CDR3 sequence is 12 residues long. Unique molecular identifiers were used in preparing the TCRbeta library. TCRdb fed the PCR reads into MiXCR, producing one record per CDR3 protein. In the table there are 700,000 to 950,000 distinct CDR3 sequences, roughly 15% of which are singletons. The TCR sequence derives from a male patient aged 10-17 years who had a stem cell transplant for acute lymphoblastic leukemia, so the T cells may come from the graft donor. This rearrangement joins TRBV9 to TRBJ2-1, with D perhaps matching TRBD2 (5 bases). This sample comprised PBMCs, mostly from graft donor cells, obtained 360 days after TCRalphabeta/CD19-depleted stem cell transplant. The CDR3 is CASSVGENEQFF. CDR3 DNA: TGTGCCAGCAGCGTAGGGGAGAATGAGCAGTTCTTC.